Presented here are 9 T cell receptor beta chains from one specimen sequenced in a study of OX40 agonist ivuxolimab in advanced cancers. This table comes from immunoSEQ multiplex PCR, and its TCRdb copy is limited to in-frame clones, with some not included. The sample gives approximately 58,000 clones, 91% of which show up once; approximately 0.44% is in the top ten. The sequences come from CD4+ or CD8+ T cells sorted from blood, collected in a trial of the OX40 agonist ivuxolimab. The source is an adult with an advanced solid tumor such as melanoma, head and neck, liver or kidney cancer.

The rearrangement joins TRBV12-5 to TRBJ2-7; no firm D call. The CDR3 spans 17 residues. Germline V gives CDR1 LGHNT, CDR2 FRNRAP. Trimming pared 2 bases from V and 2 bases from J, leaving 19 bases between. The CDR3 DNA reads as TGTGCTAGTGGTTTGAAGATACCTAGACCGACCACCTACGAGCAGTACTTC. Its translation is CASGLKIPRPTTYEQYF.

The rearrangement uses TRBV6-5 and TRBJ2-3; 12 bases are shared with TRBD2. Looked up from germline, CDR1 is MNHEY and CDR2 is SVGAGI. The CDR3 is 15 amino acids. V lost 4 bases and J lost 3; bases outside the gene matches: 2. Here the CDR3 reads CASSFGLAGTDTQYF. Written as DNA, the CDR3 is TGTGCCAGCAGTTTTGGACTAGCGGGAACAGATACGCAGTATTTT.

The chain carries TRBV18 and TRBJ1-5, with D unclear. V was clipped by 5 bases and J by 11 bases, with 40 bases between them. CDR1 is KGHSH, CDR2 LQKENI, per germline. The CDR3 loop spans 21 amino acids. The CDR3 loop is CASSSTRGSQHSITGDRSQHF. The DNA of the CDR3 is TGTGCCAGCTCATCAACCCGTGGGTCCCAGCATTCCATTACGGGCGATCGGTCCCAGCATTTT.

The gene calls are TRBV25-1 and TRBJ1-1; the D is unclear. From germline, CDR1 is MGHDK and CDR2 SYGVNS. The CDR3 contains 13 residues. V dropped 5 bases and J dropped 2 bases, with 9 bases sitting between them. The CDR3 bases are TGTGCCAGCAGTTCATCGCGAAACACTGAAGCTTTCTTT. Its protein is CASSSSRNTEAFF.

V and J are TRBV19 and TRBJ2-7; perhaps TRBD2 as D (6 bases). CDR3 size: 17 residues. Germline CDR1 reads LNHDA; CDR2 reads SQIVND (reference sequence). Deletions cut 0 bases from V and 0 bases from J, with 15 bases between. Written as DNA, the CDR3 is TGTGCCAGTAGTATAGAAGCGCCTAGCGCAGTCTCCTACGAGCAGTACTTC. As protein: CASSIEAPSAVSYEQYF.

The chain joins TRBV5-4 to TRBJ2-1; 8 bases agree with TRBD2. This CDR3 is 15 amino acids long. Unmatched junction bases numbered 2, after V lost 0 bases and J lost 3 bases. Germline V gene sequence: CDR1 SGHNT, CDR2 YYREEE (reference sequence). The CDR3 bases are TGTGCCAGCAGCTTGGTAGGGACTAGCTACAATGAGCAGTTCTTC. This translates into CASSLVGTSYNEQFF.

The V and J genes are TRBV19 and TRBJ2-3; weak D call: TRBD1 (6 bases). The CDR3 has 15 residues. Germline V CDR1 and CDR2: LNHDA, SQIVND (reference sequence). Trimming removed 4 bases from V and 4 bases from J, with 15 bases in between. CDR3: CASSRQETTADTQYF. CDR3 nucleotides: TGTGCCAGTAGTAGACAGGAGACTACGGCAGATACGCAGTATTTT.

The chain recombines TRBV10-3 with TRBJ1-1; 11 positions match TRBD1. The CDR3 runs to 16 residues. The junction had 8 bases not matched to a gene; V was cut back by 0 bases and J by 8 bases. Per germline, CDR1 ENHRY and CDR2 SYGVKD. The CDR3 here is CAISESNPGQGGEAFF. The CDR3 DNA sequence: TGTGCCATCAGTGAGTCTAACCCGGGACAGGGGGGGGAAGCTTTCTTT.

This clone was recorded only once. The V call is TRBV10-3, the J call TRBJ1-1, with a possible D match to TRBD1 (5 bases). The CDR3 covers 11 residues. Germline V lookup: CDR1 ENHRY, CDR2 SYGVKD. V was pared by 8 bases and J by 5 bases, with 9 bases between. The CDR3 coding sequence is TGTGCCATCGGGGGGTTGACTGAAGCTTTCTTT. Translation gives CAIGGLTEAFF.